This is a list of T cell receptor beta chains from one sample in a study of control samples from healthy donors and cancer patients. The assay was immunoSEQ multiplex PCR, and TCRdb's table has in-frame clones only and misses some. The data contain roughly 190,000 clones, roughly 89% of them singletons. Sequenced sample: blood. All receptors come from a woman younger than 45 in good health. The CDR3 runs from the conserved cysteine through the conserved F or W. Fields, in order: V gene, D gene, J gene, clone size, CDR3 DNA, CDR3 protein. D genes are given only for firm matches. Clone size appears in some rows only: once, few, many, or a class for an expanded clone.

TRBV19,NA,TRBJ1-2,NA,TGTGCCAGTAGCCAGGGTGGTACTGGCTACACCTTC,CASSQGGTGYTF
TRBV24-1,TRBD1,TRBJ2-1,NA,TGTGCCACCAGTGACCGACAGGGATGGGATGAGCAGTTCTTC,CATSDRQGWDEQFF
TRBV11-2,TRBD2,TRBJ2-7,NA,TGTGCCAGCAGCTACCGGACTAGCGGGAGTTACGAGCAGTACTTC,CASSYRTSGSYEQYF
TRBV11-2,TRBD1,TRBJ2-7,NA,TGTGCCAGCAGCGACCGGGACAGGGGCTACGAGCAGTACTTC,CASSDRDRGYEQYF
TRBV28,TRBD1,TRBJ2-7,once,TGTGCCAGCAGTTTCGGGACAGCCTACGAGCAGTACTTC,CASSFGTAYEQYF
TRBV12-3/TRBV12-4,TRBD2,TRBJ2-5,NA,TGTGCCAGCAGTGGGACTAAAGAGACCCAGTACTTC,CASSGTKETQYF
TRBV29-1,TRBD1,TRBJ2-7,NA,TGCAGCGTTGGGGCCACGGCAGGGGGCTCCGAGCAGTACTTC,CSVGATAGGSEQYF
TRBV29-1,NA,TRBJ1-2,NA,TGCAGCGTTGCCGGACACCAGTCTAACTATGGCTACACCTTC,CSVAGHQSNYGYTF
TRBV28,TRBD1,TRBJ1-5,NA,TGTGCCAGCAGAAAAGGACAGGTCGGTCAGCCCCAGCATTTT,CASRKGQVGQPQHF
TRBV24-1,NA,TRBJ1-1,NA,TGTGCCACCAGCAGGGGCACTGAAGCTTTCTTT,CATSRGTEAFF
TRBV27,TRBD1,TRBJ1-2,NA,TGTGCCAGCAGTCCGACAGGGTTGGGTGGCTACACCTTC,CASSPTGLGGYTF
TRBV25-1,NA,TRBJ1-1,NA,TGTGCCAGCAGTGCGGGACAGAACACTGAAGCTTTCTTT,CASSAGQNTEAFF
TRBV27,TRBD1,TRBJ1-1,NA,TGTGCCAGCAGTCGCCCCCTGGGACAGGGCATTGAAGCTTTCTTT,CASSRPLGQGIEAFF
TRBV19,TRBD1,TRBJ1-1,NA,TGTGCCAGTAGTCTCTTCGAGGGGGCGAACACTGAAGCTTTCTTT,CASSLFEGANTEAFF
TRBV6-6,NA,TRBJ2-3,NA,TGTGCCAGCAGTTACGGGACCTCAGATACGCAGTATTTT,CASSYGTSDTQYF
TRBV7-3,TRBD1,TRBJ2-1,NA,TGTGCCAGCGGGACAGGGTACAATGAGCAGTTCTTC,CASGTGYNEQFF
TRBV5-1,NA,TRBJ1-3,NA,TGCGCCAGCAGCACCGGCGACGGCTCTGGAAACACCATATATTTT,CASSTGDGSGNTIYF
TRBV5-4,TRBD1,TRBJ2-2,once,TGTGCCAGCAGCCCCCGGGACAGGGGGCCGAACACCGGGGAGCTGTTTTTT,CASSPRDRGPNTGELFF
TRBV10-2,NA,TRBJ1-2,NA,TGCGCCAGCAGTCGGGAAAACTATGGCTACACCTTC,CASSRENYGYTF
TRBV7-2,TRBD1,TRBJ2-2,NA,TGTGCCAGCAGCTTCGGGACAGGGAACACCGGGGAGCTGTTTTTT,CASSFGTGNTGELFF
TRBV9,NA,TRBJ2-2,NA,TGTGCCAGCAGCGGGGACTTGAACACCGGGGAGCTGTTTTTT,CASSGDLNTGELFF
TRBV6-5,TRBD1,TRBJ2-7,NA,TGTGCCAGCAGCCGACAGGGCTTGGGATCCTACGAGCAGTACTTC,CASSRQGLGSYEQYF
TRBV19,TRBD2,TRBJ2-2,NA,TGTGCCAGTAGTATAGCGGCTAGCGGGAGAACCGGGGAGCTGTTTTTT,CASSIAASGRTGELFF